This T cell receptor beta chain appears in the sequencing data of a study of regulatory T cells in long-lasting Graves disease. Study-wide findings and caveats: Because few samples were included, accuracy may have been lower.

Relying on iRepertoire HTBI primers and Arm-PCR of CDR3 regions, the team built TCR beta libraries. Each CDR3 protein is one row after TCRdb ran MiXCR on the multiplex PCR reads. In the table there are around 500,000 distinct CDR3 sequences, about 16% of which are singletons. Time point noted: newly diagnosed GD, antithyroid drugs for less than 3 months. Making the TCR library involved RNA that had been extracted from PBMCs. About this clonotype itself: Its antigen is as yet unknown.

A further study also used this sample, focusing on T cells in Graves' hyperthyroidism and ophthalmopathy. That source reports: Subjects aged 18 to 65 presented with newly diagnosed hyperthyroidism of less than 2 months' duration. Ophthalmopathy was identified by the model a median about 6.4 months ahead of onset.

The source is a woman aged 35 to 60 with Graves disease. Material: peripheral blood mononuclear cells (PBMCs), obtained at new diagnosis, from a patient treated with antithyroid drugs.

The CDR3 coding sequence is TGCGCCAGCAGCGTAGCGGGACAGATCAATCAGCCCCAGCATTTT. Amino acid sequence: CASSVAGQINQPQHF. The chain recombines TRBV5-1 with TRBJ1-5; TRBD1 matches 7 bases. The CDR3 length is 15 residues. Germline values: CDR1 SGHRS, CDR2 YFSETQ. Germline trimming cut 4 bases from V and 3 bases from J; bases unmatched to any gene: 7.